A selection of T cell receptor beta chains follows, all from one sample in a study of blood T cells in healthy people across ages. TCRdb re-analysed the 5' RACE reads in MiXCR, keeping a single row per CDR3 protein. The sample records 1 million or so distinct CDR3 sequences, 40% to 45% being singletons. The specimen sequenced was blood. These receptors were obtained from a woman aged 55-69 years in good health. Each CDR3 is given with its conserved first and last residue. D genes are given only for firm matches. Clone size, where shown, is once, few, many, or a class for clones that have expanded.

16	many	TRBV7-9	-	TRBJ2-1	TGTGCCAGCAGCTTCCCCCGGAGACAGGCTAACAATGAGCAGTTCTTC	CASSFPRRQANNEQFF
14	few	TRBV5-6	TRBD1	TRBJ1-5	TGTGCCAGCAGCCAGGACAGGGTCAATCAGCCCCAGCATTTT	CASSQDRVNQPQHF
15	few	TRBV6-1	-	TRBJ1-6	TGTGCCAGCGGACGCCGGGACACATTTAATTCACCCCTCCACTTT	CASGRRDTFNSPLHF
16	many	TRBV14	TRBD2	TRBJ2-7	TGTGCCAGCAGCCAAGAGCGTGGCGGGAGTAACTACGAGCAGTACTTC	CASSQERGGSNYEQYF
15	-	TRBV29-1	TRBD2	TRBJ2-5	TGCAGCATTGTTATCCCTAGCGGTTACCAAGAGACCCAGTACTTC	CSIVIPSGYQETQYF
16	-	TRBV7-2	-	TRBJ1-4	TGTGCCAGCAGCGTACAGGGTGCGCCGACTAATGAAAAACTGTTTTTT	CASSVQGAPTNEKLFF
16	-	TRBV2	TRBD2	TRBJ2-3	TGTGCCAGCAGTGACCTAGGACTAGCGGACACAGATACGCAGTATTTT	CASSDLGLADTDTQYF
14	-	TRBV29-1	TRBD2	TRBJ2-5	TGCAGCGTTGGCTCCGACAGCGGGGAGGAGACCCAGTACTTC	CSVGSDSGEETQYF
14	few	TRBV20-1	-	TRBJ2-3	TGCAGTGCTAGAGATCGACTGATCACAGATACGCAGTATTTT	CSARDRLITDTQYF
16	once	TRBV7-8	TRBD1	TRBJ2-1	TGTGCCAGCAGCTGGGGGACAGGTCTCTCCTACAATGAGCAGTTCTTC	CASSWGTGLSYNEQFF
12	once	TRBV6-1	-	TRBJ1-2	TGTGCCAGCAGTTGGCAGGACTATGGCTACACCTTC	CASSWQDYGYTF
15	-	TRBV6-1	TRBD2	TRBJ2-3	TGTGCCAGCAAACGAGTAGCGGGGATCACAGATACGCAGTATTTT	CASKRVAGITDTQYF
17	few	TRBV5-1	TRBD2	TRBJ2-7	TGCGCCAGCAGCTCGCGAAGACTAGCGGGAGGGTCCTACGAGCAGTACTTC	CASSSRRLAGGSYEQYF
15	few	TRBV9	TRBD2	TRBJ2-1	TGTGCCAGCAGCGTAGTTCCCGGGACTATCAATGAGCAGTTCTTC	CASSVVPGTINEQFF
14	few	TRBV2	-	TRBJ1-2	TGTGCCAGCAGTGAAGGGTATAAGGACTATGGCTACACCTTC	CASSEGYKDYGYTF
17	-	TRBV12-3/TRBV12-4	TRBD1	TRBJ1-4	TGTGCCAGCAGTTTGGTGGGACAGGGGGCCACTAATGAAAAACTGTTTTTT	CASSLVGQGATNEKLFF
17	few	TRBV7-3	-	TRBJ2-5	TGTGCCAGCAGCTTAGGTCGAGTCGGGCCCGGACAAAGGGCCCAGTACTTC	CASSLGRVGPGQRAQYF
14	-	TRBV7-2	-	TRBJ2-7	TGTGCCAGCAGCTTTAGACAGTCCTTCTCAGAGCAGTACTTC	CASSFRQSFSEQYF
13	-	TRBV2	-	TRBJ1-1	TGTGCCAGTGGGGTGGGGGAAAAAGGTGCAGCTTTCTTT	CASGVGEKGAAFF
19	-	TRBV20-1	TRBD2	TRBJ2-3	TGCAGTGAAGACTTAGGACTAGCGGGAGATCTTTGGTTAGGAGATACGCAGTATTTT	CSEDLGLAGDLWLGDTQYF